These 19 T cell receptor beta chains were all obtained from the same sample, sequenced in a study of blood T cell repertoires in COVID-19. This table comes from immunoSEQ multiplex PCR, and its TCRdb copy is limited to in-frame clones, with some not included. Found here are roughly 200,000 clones, more than 80% of them singletons; the top ten hold 1.2%. The sequencing sample was made of PBMCs or T cells enriched from blood (not recorded which). These receptors all come from a man between 25 and 39 years old who had recovered from COVID-19.

Notes on this clone: One end of the junction fails to match germline, which may point to a read error. V gene TRBV7-7 combines with J gene TRBJ2-1; TRBD2 matches at 11 bases. Germline assignment: CDR1 SSHAT and CDR2 FNYEAQ (reference sequence). This CDR3 comprises 15 residues. CDR3 loop: CASSPGLAGIDEQFF. DNA of the CDR3: TGTGCTAGCAGCCCTGGACTAGCGGGTATAGATGAGCAGTTCTTC.

The genes are TRBV12-2 and TRBJ1-1. TRBV12-2 is labeled a pseudogene. This CDR3 spans 15 amino acids. CDR3 loop: CASRLSGEGDTEAFF. The CDR3 bases are TGTGCAAGTCGCTTATCAGGGGAGGGGGACACTGAAGCTTTCTTT.

As DNA, the CDR3 is TGTGCCAGCAGCTTAGGCGGGACAGGGGACTACGAGCAGTACTTC. It yields the protein CASSLGGTGDYEQYF. The V call is TRBV7-2, the J call TRBJ2-7; 10 bases align to TRBD1. CDR1 and CDR2 (germline): SGHTA, FQGNSA. V lost 1 base to trimming and J lost 3 bases; unmatched junction nucleotides: 3. This CDR3 comprises 15 residues.

The chain carries TRBV2 and TRBJ1-1; weak D call: TRBD1 (6 bases). The CDR3 runs to 13 residues. Germline assignment: CDR1 SNHLY and CDR2 FYNNEI. V lost 3 bases to trimming and J lost 4 bases, with 9 bases between them. CDR3 bases: TGTGCCAGCAGTGAGCGACAGGTCACTGAAGCTTTCTTT. Translation: CASSERQVTEAFF.

J is TRBJ2-2 and V is TRBV27, with D perhaps matching TRBD2 (5 bases). V was clipped by 0 bases and J by 3 bases, with 11 bases between them. Germline V lookup: CDR1 MNHEY, CDR2 SMNVEV (reference sequence). CDR3 length: 16 residues. The CDR3 coding sequence is TGTGCCAGCAGTTTATCGGCGGGTTTGGACACCGGGGAGCTGTTTTTT. Translation: CASSLSAGLDTGELFF.

This chain joins TRBV10-3 and TRBJ2-5; 9 bases map to TRBD1. V shed 6 bases, J shed 2 bases, and the junction held 4 bases outside the gene matches. CDR1 and CDR2 (germline): ENHRY, SYGVKD. This CDR3 has 14 amino acids. Here the CDR3 reads CAIRGGQGQETQYF. CDR3 coding DNA: TGTGCCATCAGGGGGGGACAGGGTCAAGAGACCCAGTACTTC.

The chain employs TRBV7-9 and TRBJ1-1; 9 bases line up with TRBD1. The CDR3 is 15 amino acids. The junction had 4 bases not matched to a gene; V was cut back by 4 bases and J by 1 base. Germline V gene sequence: CDR1 SEHNR, CDR2 FQNEAQ (reference sequence). In nucleotides, the CDR3 is TGTGCCAGCAGCTACCACAGGGGGCGGAACACTGAAGCTTTCTTT. The encoded protein is CASSYHRGRNTEAFF. Full variable domain (remainder filled in from reference TRBV7-9 and TRBJ1-1): DTGVSQNPRHKITKRGQNVTFRCDPISEHNRLYWYRQTLGQGPEFLTYFQNEAQLEKSRLLSDRFSAERPKGSFSTLEIQRTEQGDSAMYLCASSYHRGRNTEAFFGQGTRLTVV.

J is TRBJ2-7 and V is TRBV19, with TRBD1 matching over 7 bases. This CDR3 is 16 amino acids long. V lost 4 bases to trimming and J lost 7 bases; unmatched junction nucleotides: 16. Per germline, CDR1 LNHDA and CDR2 SQIVND (reference sequence). CDR3: CASSRDRDPLIEEQYF. DNA of the CDR3: TGTGCCAGTAGTAGGGACAGAGACCCACTGATTGAGGAGCAGTACTTC.

The chain carries TRBV15 and TRBJ2-7; D unresolved. Germline CDR1 is LNHNV and CDR2 is YYDKDF (reference sequence). The length of the CDR3 is 13 residues. V lost 1 base to trimming and J lost 3 bases, with 7 bases between them. The CDR3 DNA reads TGTGCCACCAGCAGAGGGGCCTTCTACGAGCAGTACTTC. Translated: CATSRGAFYEQYF.

V gene TRBV11-2 combines with J gene TRBJ2-7; D possibly corresponds to TRBD1 (6 bases). Germline V gene lookup returns CDR1 SGHAT and CDR2 FQNNGV. CDR3 length equals 14 residues. V shed 5 bases and J shed 0 bases, with 11 bases lying between them. This CDR3 reads CASSLQGRSYEQYF. CDR3 nucleotide sequence: TGTGCCAGCAGCCTACAGGGTCGCTCCTACGAGCAGTACTTC.

The gene calls are TRBV9 and TRBJ2-7; no clear D gene. Trimming cost V 0 bases and J 0 bases, with 7 bases left between them. The germline V gene encodes CDR1 SGDLS and CDR2 YYNGEE. This CDR3 spans 14 amino acids. This chain's CDR3 is CASSVDTGSYEQYF. The CDR3 DNA is TGTGCCAGCAGCGTAGATACGGGCTCCTACGAGCAGTACTTC.

The rearrangement uses TRBV2 and TRBJ2-4; TRBD1 agrees at 8 bases. This CDR3 is built from 15 residues. From germline, CDR1 is SNHLY and CDR2 FYNNEI. Trimming cost V 4 bases and J 6 bases; bases outside gene matches: 8. CDR3 sequence (DNA): TGTGCCAGCAGTGTCCATGGCGGACAGGGAAACATTCAGTACTTC. The encoded protein is CASSVHGGQGNIQYF.

The gene calls are TRBV19 and TRBJ1-1; 12 bases agree with TRBD1. Per germline, CDR1 LNHDA and CDR2 SQIVND (reference sequence). The trim removed 1 base at V and 3 bases at J, leaving 6 bases unmatched. The CDR3 length is 17 residues. The DNA of the CDR3 is TGTGCCAGTAGTATAGGGGACAGGGGGCTGATCGACACTGAAGCTTTCTTT. Residues: CASSIGDRGLIDTEAFF.

The genes are TRBV20-1 and TRBJ2-7, with a possible D match to TRBD2 (6 bases). The CDR3 spans 11 residues. The V gene lost 6 bases and the J gene lost 4 bases, with 10 bases spanning the gap. Germline CDR1 reads DFQATT; CDR2 reads SNEGSKA (reference sequence). The DNA of the CDR3 is TGCAGTGCCTCTCGGGGGTACGAGCAGTACTTC. Its translation is CSASRGYEQYF.

This chain uses TRBV19 with TRBJ1-1; 11 bases are a match to TRBD1. The V and J ends lost 6 bases and 2 bases, in that order; junction bases with no gene match: 8. Germline lookup yields CDR1 LNHDA and CDR2 SQIVND (reference sequence). The CDR3 is 16 residues long. CDR3 sequence reads: CASRRTGGIANTEAFF. DNA for the CDR3: TGTGCCAGTAGACGGACAGGGGGCATCGCAAACACTGAAGCTTTCTTT.

The V gene is TRBV6-5, the J gene TRBJ1-6, with D unclear. CDR3 length: 16 residues. The germline gives CDR1 MNHEY, CDR2 SVGAGI. Trimming shortened V by 0 bases and J by 5 bases, and 11 bases separated the two germline ends. The CDR3 region is CASSYSKSRDNSPLHF. In DNA, the CDR3 is TGTGCCAGCAGTTACTCGAAAAGTCGGGATAATTCACCCCTCCACTTT.

V and J are TRBV24-1 and TRBJ2-1; TRBD1 matches 9 bases. The CDR3 is made up of 17 amino acids. With V trimmed by 2 bases and J by 3 bases, 7 bases remained unmatched. CDR1 and CDR2 from the germline V gene are KGHDR and SFDVKD. This CDR3 reads CATSDSPDRGNYNEQFF. Here the CDR3 DNA reads TGTGCCACCAGTGATTCCCCGGACAGGGGTAACTACAATGAGCAGTTCTTC.

The V and J genes are TRBV7-8 and TRBJ2-1; 11 bases agree with TRBD2. The V gene end was trimmed by 5 bases and the J gene end by 4 bases; junction bases not matched to a gene: 4. The CDR3 is 15 amino acids. Per the germline V gene, CDR1 is SGHVS and CDR2 is FQNEAQ. For the CDR3, the DNA is TGTGCCAGCAGCGACGGGACTAGCGGTTACAATGAGCAGTTCTTC. This translates into CASSDGTSGYNEQFF.

The chain joins TRBV5-1 to TRBJ2-2; 7 positions match TRBD1. The V gene end was trimmed by 4 bases and the J gene end by 2 bases; junction bases not matched to a gene: 11. The CDR3 loop spans 17 amino acids. The germline gives CDR1 SGHRS, CDR2 YFSETQ. The CDR3 DNA reads TGCGCCAGCAGCCCCCACATAGACAGGGTAAACACCGGGGAGCTGTTTTTT. The encoded protein is CASSPHIDRVNTGELFF. Full variable domain (missing parts from reference TRBV5-1 and TRBJ2-2): KAGVTQTPRYLIKTRGQQVTLSCSPISGHRSVSWYQQTPGQGLQFLFEYFSETQRNKGNFPGRFSGRQFSNSRSEMNVSTLELGDSALYLCASSPHIDRVNTGELFFGEGSRLTVL.